Sequencing of this T cell receptor beta chain was carried out in a study of cytomegalovirus exposure and HLA in healthy donors. Study-level results: Confirmation in vitro established that a few CMV-associated chains were specific for CMV antigens. Overall, approximately 180 TCR beta chains were annotated as cytomegalovirus-associated. Published work reported that the classifier diagnosed cytomegalovirus status with high specificity and sensitivity.

Profiled with immunoSEQ multiplex PCR; TCRdb holds only in-frame clones, not every one. This repertoire shows approximately 230,000 clones, roughly 87% found once; its top ten account for 12%. This clone was seen only once. Its antigen remains unidentified. Separate from the approximately 700-subject first cohort was the approximately 120-subject validation cohort, to which the donors belonged. This CDR3 has 16 amino acids. The V gene's germline CDR1 is MNHEY and CDR2 SMNVEV (reference sequence). V shed 7 bases, J shed 1 base, and the junction held 9 bases outside the gene matches. The source is a young man in good health and CMV-seropositive. The rearrangement joins TRBV27 to TRBJ1-1, with 10 bases aligning to TRBD1. The sequencing sample was made of PBMCs. Here the CDR3 reads CASKVGQGFPNTEAFF. In DNA form, the CDR3 reads TGTGCCAGCAAAGTGGGACAGGGGTTTCCGAACACTGAAGCTTTCTTT.